Below, 32 T cell receptor beta chains from the same sample are listed, as sequenced in a study of shared clonotypes between healthy human individuals. The repertoire was sequenced with immunoSEQ multiplex PCR; TCRdb's copy has only in-frame clones and lacks some. This table holds about 2.3 million clones, 92% found once. The sequenced sample consisted of naive CD4+ T cells from PBMCs. The subset here: CD45RA+ positively selected. The receptors were gathered from a man younger than 35 in good health. Some clones in this sample may be carry-over from other donors' samples.

The chain joins TRBV7-3 to TRBJ2-5; D possibly uses TRBD1 or TRBD2 (5 bases each). The V gene's germline CDR1 is SGHTA and CDR2 FQGTGA. The CDR3 has 16 residues. V lost 0 bases, J lost 3 bases, and 14 bases lay in between. CDR3 region: CASSLTGSGTKETQYF. DNA for the CDR3: TGTGCCAGCAGCTTAACGGGGTCCGGGACCAAAGAGACCCAGTACTTC.

This clone was recorded a few times. This rearrangement joins TRBV7-9 to TRBJ1-1; possibly TRBD1 for D (5 bases). Germline lookup yields CDR1 SEHNR and CDR2 FQNEAQ (reference sequence). CDR3 length: 14 amino acids. V was cut by 3 bases and J by 8 bases, with 16 bases left in between. The CDR3 region is CASSFRSGTREAFF. The CDR3 nucleotides read TGTGCCAGCAGCTTTAGGTCCGGGACTCGCGAAGCTTTCTTT.

For this clone: The same CDR3 arises from other DNA sequences in this sample as well. V gene TRBV5-1 combines with J gene TRBJ2-3; possible D gene TRBD2, 5 bases. Germline V gene data show CDR1 as SGHRS and CDR2 as YFSETQ. The CDR3 spans 15 residues. V lost 0 bases to trimming and J lost 2 bases, with 10 bases between them. The CDR3 DNA sequence: TGCGCCAGCAGCTTGGATGGCGGGCCCACAGATACGCAGTATTTT. It specifies CASSLDGGPTDTQYF.

This clone was observed a single time. Other DNA sequences in this sample translate to the same CDR3. The V gene is TRBV11-2, the J gene TRBJ1-2, with no clear D. The germline V gene encodes CDR1 SGHAT and CDR2 FQNNGV. CDR3 length: 14 amino acids. Trimming stripped 1 base from V and 0 bases from J, with 6 bases between. CDR3 in amino acids: CASSLGRANYGYTF. CDR3 coding DNA: TGTGCCAGCAGCTTAGGACGGGCTAACTATGGCTACACCTTC.

The chain has TRBV4-1 and TRBJ2-7, with 7 bases lining up with TRBD1. In germline, CDR1 is MGHRA, CDR2 YSYEKL. This CDR3 has 14 amino acids. The V and J ends lost 6 bases and 0 bases, in that order; junction bases with no gene match: 5. The CDR3 spells CASRGTAISYEQYF. CDR3 nucleotides: TGCGCCAGCAGAGGGACAGCGATCTCCTACGAGCAGTACTTC.

This chain uses TRBV5-5 with TRBJ2-1; 11 positions agree with TRBD2. The CDR3 is 15 residues long. Unmatched junction bases numbered 3, after V lost 2 bases and J lost 5 bases. Germline loops: CDR1 SGHKS, CDR2 YYEKEE (reference sequence). The CDR3 sequence: CASSLLAGANNEQFF. CDR3 bases: TGTGCCAGCAGCTTACTAGCGGGAGCTAACAATGAGCAGTTCTTC.

V is TRBV25-1 and J is TRBJ2-1; TRBD2 matches 9 bases. The junction had 16 bases not matched to a gene; V was cut back by 8 bases and J by 8 bases. The CDR3 totals 16 residues. Germline V gene sequence: CDR1 MGHDK, CDR2 SYGVNS. The CDR3: CASGGLAGAAGYEQFF. The CDR3 DNA sequence: TGTGCCAGCGGGGGGTTAGCGGGAGCCGCCGGGTATGAGCAGTTCTTC.

This chain joins TRBV2 and TRBJ2-1, with 7 bases that match TRBD2. CDR1 and CDR2 (germline): SNHLY, FYNNEI. After removal of 3 bases from V and 1 base from J, the junction contained 6 bases not matched to a gene. The length of the CDR3 is 16 residues. CDR3 sequence: CASSDMWRGSYNEQFF. The CDR3 bases are TGTGCCAGCAGTGATATGTGGCGGGGGTCCTACAATGAGCAGTTCTTC.

The CDR3 sequence: CASSPKQHANTGELFF. CDR3 bases: TGTGCCAGCTCACCGAAGCAGCACGCGAACACCGGGGAGCTGTTTTTT. The chain recombines TRBV18 with TRBJ2-2, with no clear D. V dropped 3 bases and J dropped 0 bases, with 11 bases sitting between them. Per germline, CDR1 KGHSH and CDR2 LQKENI. The CDR3 runs to 16 residues.

The chain employs TRBV5-5 and TRBJ2-7; 7 nucleotides match TRBD2. The CDR3 contains 15 residues. V lost 4 bases to trimming and J lost 2 bases; unmatched junction nucleotides: 9. Germline loops: CDR1 SGHKS, CDR2 YYEKEE (reference sequence). Here the CDR3 reads CASSVGGTVAYEQYF. In DNA, the CDR3 is TGTGCCAGCAGCGTCGGGGGGACCGTAGCCTACGAGCAGTACTTC.

The chain combines TRBV7-9 with TRBJ2-1; the match to TRBD2 covers 7 bases. This CDR3 contains 9 residues. Trimming cost V 8 bases and J 14 bases; bases outside gene matches: 3. CDR1 is SEHNR and CDR2 is FQNEAQ in the germline V gene (reference sequence). In DNA, the CDR3 is TGTGCCAGCGGGGACTATGAGTTCTTC. It is translated as CASGDYEFF.

DNA for the CDR3: TGTGCCAGCAAGCCCGCTACGGTCGATCAGCCCCAGCATTTT. It encodes CASKPATVDQPQHF. The chain is built from TRBV6-6 and TRBJ1-5; D is unresolved. V lost 7 bases and J lost 5, with 15 bases in between. The germline CDR1 and CDR2 sequences are MNHNY and SVGAGI (reference sequence). This CDR3 region has 14 residues.

The chain joins TRBV11-3 to TRBJ1-3, with D tentatively TRBD1 (6 bases). The germline V and J ends were trimmed by 5 bases and 3 bases, with 20 bases remaining between them. The CDR3 has 17 amino acids. Germline V gene sequence: CDR1 SGHNT, CDR2 YENEEA. CDR3 coding DNA: TGTGCCAGCAGCCCATCCCCGGGACAATCAGGTGGAAACACCATATATTTT. It is translated as CASSPSPGQSGGNTIYF.

This clone appeared once. The same CDR3 is also encoded by other DNA sequences in this sample. The chain has TRBV7-3 and TRBJ2-5, with 8 positions matching TRBD1. Losses at the gene ends were 5 bases for V and 2 bases for J; bases not matched to a gene: 7. This CDR3 is built from 15 residues. The germline V gene has CDR1 SGHTA and CDR2 FQGTGA. The CDR3, as DNA: TGTGCCAGCAGCCCCCGACAGGGGACTCAAGAGACCCAGTACTTC. This codes for CASSPRQGTQETQYF. The whole variable domain, remainder taken from reference TRBV7-3 and TRBJ2-5, is GAGVSQTPSNKVTEKGKYVELRCDPISGHTALYWYRQSLGQGPEFLIYFQGTGAADDSGLPNDRFFAVRPEGSVSTLKIQRTERGDSAVYLCASSPRQGTQETQYFGPGTRLLVL.

J is TRBJ1-5 and V is TRBV6-5, with unresolved D. Germline loops: CDR1 MNHEY, CDR2 SVGAGI. The CDR3 is 15 residues long. The ends were cut back, 0 bases at V and 7 bases at J, with 13 bases in the middle. DNA of the CDR3: TGTGCCAGCAGTTACTCGAGCTCTCAAGGGCAGCCCCAGCATTTT. This codes for CASSYSSSQGQPQHF.

This sequence joins TRBV19 and TRBJ1-5; 7 nucleotides agree with TRBD1. V shed 6 bases and J 0 bases; nucleotides not matched to a gene: 8. CDR1 LNHDA and CDR2 SQIVND come from the germline V gene (reference sequence). This CDR3 spans 16 amino acids. CDR3 in DNA: TGTGCCAGTAGCCTTAGGACAGGACCTAGCAATCAGCCCCAGCATTTT. It translates to CASSLRTGPSNQPQHF.

This rearrangement joins TRBV5-4 to TRBJ2-1; tentatively, D is TRBD1 (8 bases). This CDR3 region has 15 residues. V gave up 0 bases and J gave up 8 bases, with 15 bases separating them. Germline-derived CDR1 and CDR2 are SGHNT and YYREEE (reference sequence). The CDR3 DNA follows: TGTGCCAGCAGCTTGGGGACAGGGAGGGTCGATGAGCAGTTCTTC. Amino acid sequence: CASSLGTGRVDEQFF.

This clone was observed a few times. The sample holds other DNA sequences that translate to the same CDR3. The chain couples TRBV18 to TRBJ1-1; D remains unclear. The germline gives CDR1 KGHSH, CDR2 LQKENI. V shed 2 bases and J shed 1 base, with 5 bases lying between them. The CDR3 runs 13 residues. In nucleotides, the CDR3 is TGTGCCAGCTCACCAACGAGGAACACTGAAGCTTTCTTT. Its protein is CASSPTRNTEAFF.

V gene TRBV28 combines with J gene TRBJ2-7; D gene unclear. Looked up from germline, CDR1 is MDHEN and CDR2 is SYDVKM. The CDR3 consists of 15 residues. V was clipped by 2 bases and J by 3 bases, with 14 bases between them. The CDR3 reads CASSLSFQAVYEQYF. CDR3 coding DNA: TGTGCCAGCAGTTTAAGTTTCCAGGCCGTCTACGAGCAGTACTTC. Using reference TRBV28 and TRBJ2-7 for the parts outside the CDR3, the full variable domain is DVKVTQSSRYLVKRTGEKVFLECVQDMDHENMFWYRQDPGLGLRLIYFSYDVKMKEKGDIPEGYSVSREKKERFSLILESASTNQTSMYLCASSLSFQAVYEQYFGPGTRLTVT.

Details on this clone: Other nucleotide sequences from this sample produce the same CDR3. CDR3 in amino acids: CASSLGGYEQYF. The CDR3 nucleotides are TGCGCCAGCAGCTTGGGAGGCTACGAGCAGTACTTC. V usage is TRBV5-1 and J usage is TRBJ2-7; D remains ambiguous. Trimming took 0 bases from V and 3 from J, leaving 4 bases between them. This CDR3 comprises 12 residues. Germline V gives CDR1 SGHRS, CDR2 YFSETQ.

The gene calls are TRBV28 and TRBJ2-7; TRBD2 aligns across 12 bases. The CDR3 sequence is 16 residues long. Trimming took 3 bases from V and 4 from J; bases not matched to a gene: 7. Germline CDR1 reads MDHEN; CDR2 reads SYDVKM. The CDR3 nucleotides are TGTGCCAGCAGTTTGTCTAGCGGGAGGGCCAGGTACGAGCAGTACTTC. This gives the protein CASSLSSGRARYEQYF.

V and J are TRBV28 and TRBJ2-1; D uncertain. Trimming removed 1 base from V and 9 bases from J, with 7 bases in between. The CDR3 is 12 amino acids. The germline V gene has CDR1 MDHEN and CDR2 SYDVKM. The CDR3 sequence is CASSLFSVEQFF. Written as DNA, the CDR3 is TGTGCCAGCAGTTTATTTTCCGTTGAGCAGTTCTTC.

This clone turned up a few times. V is TRBV10-3 and J is TRBJ1-1, with D maybe TRBD1 (5 bases). CDR3 length: 13 residues. Germline lookup yields CDR1 ENHRY and CDR2 SYGVKD. V was pared by 8 bases and J by 3 bases, with 13 bases between. CDR3 DNA sequence: TGTGCCATCGAACAGGTAAAGGACACTGAAGCTTTCTTT. It codes for CAIEQVKDTEAFF.

The chain couples TRBV5-1 to TRBJ2-1, with 10 bases that match TRBD1. CDR3 length: 15 residues. The germline V gene encodes CDR1 SGHRS and CDR2 YFSETQ. The trim removed 4 bases at V and 3 bases at J, leaving 4 bases unmatched. The chain's CDR3 is CASSRGTGVYNEQFF. The CDR3 DNA reads TGCGCCAGCAGCCGCGGGACAGGGGTCTACAATGAGCAGTTCTTC.

V and J are TRBV2 and TRBJ2-3, with TRBD2 matching 11 bases. Germline V gene sequence: CDR1 SNHLY, CDR2 FYNNEI. V shed 6 bases and J 0 bases; nucleotides not matched to a gene: 11. This CDR3 is 18 amino acids long. CDR3 nucleotides: TGTGCCAGCAGCGCCGGGACTAGCGGAGCCCCTAGCACAGATACGCAGTATTTT. This encodes CASSAGTSGAPSTDTQYF.

The V and J genes are TRBV6-5 and TRBJ1-4, with a possible D match to TRBD1 (6 bases). Germline V gene lookup returns CDR1 MNHEY and CDR2 SVGAGI. The CDR3 loop spans 15 amino acids. V was clipped by 6 bases and J by 8 bases, with 19 bases between them. CDR3 in amino acids: CASRATGNYNEKLFF. In DNA form, the CDR3 reads TGTGCCAGCAGGGCCACAGGGAACTACAACGAAAAACTGTTTTTT.

V usage is TRBV27 and J usage is TRBJ2-6; TRBD2 matches 9 bases. This CDR3 is built from 17 residues. V was clipped by 7 bases and J by 0 bases; unmatched bases: 7. Germline V gene sequence: CDR1 MNHEY, CDR2 SMNVEV (reference sequence). This CDR3 is CASTRLAEASGANVLTF. In DNA form, the CDR3 reads TGTGCCAGCACCCGACTAGCGGAGGCCTCTGGGGCCAACGTCCTGACTTTC.

For the CDR3, the DNA is TGTGCCAGCAGCTCCCCGGGGGGAATTGAGCAGTTCTTC. Amino acid sequence: CASSSPGGIEQFF. The rearrangement joins TRBV9 to TRBJ2-1, with 7 bases that match TRBD2. CDR3 length: 13 residues. Trimming removed 4 bases from V and 9 bases from J; junction bases left unmatched: 7. Germline CDR1 reads SGDLS; CDR2 reads YYNGEE.

This chain links TRBV28 with TRBJ2-2; D might be TRBD1 (5 bases). CDR1 is MDHEN and CDR2 is SYDVKM in the germline V gene. CDR3 length: 16 amino acids. Trimming took off 7 bases at V and 5 bases at J, with 20 bases between the two ends. The chain's CDR3 is CASTPLGQGRTGELFF. CDR3 coding DNA: TGTGCCAGCACCCCCCTCGGGCAGGGCCGTACCGGGGAGCTGTTTTTT.

V gene TRBV28 combines with J gene TRBJ2-3; TRBD1 matches at 9 bases. This CDR3 is 13 amino acids long. Germline CDR1 is MDHEN and CDR2 is SYDVKM. V was clipped by 6 bases and J by 6 bases; unmatched bases: 4. The CDR3 spells CASSIQGADTQYF. The CDR3 region has the DNA TGTGCCAGCAGCATACAGGGGGCGGATACGCAGTATTTT. Supplemented by reference TRBV28 and TRBJ2-3, the full variable domain reads DVKVTQSSRYLVKRTGEKVFLECVQDMDHENMFWYRQDPGLGLRLIYFSYDVKMKEKGDIPEGYSVSREKKERFSLILESASTNQTSMYLCASSIQGADTQYFGPGTRLTVL.

The genes are TRBV19 and TRBJ2-3; D is perhaps TRBD2 (6 bases). The ends were cut back, 7 bases at V and 1 base at J, with 15 bases in the middle. The CDR3 spans 15 residues. From germline, CDR1 is LNHDA and CDR2 SQIVND (reference sequence). CDR3 residues: CASTPPSVGTDTQYF. CDR3 DNA: TGTGCCAGTACCCCCCCTAGCGTAGGCACAGATACGCAGTATTTT.

DNA for the CDR3: TGTGCCAGCAGTTTGGTTGTAAATAGCAATCAGCCCCAGCATTTT. Its translation is CASSLVVNSNQPQHF. This chain uses TRBV28 with TRBJ1-5; D uncertain. The length of the CDR3 is 15 residues. Between the trimmed V and J ends, which lost 3 bases and 0 bases, there was a span of 9 bases. Germline values: CDR1 MDHEN, CDR2 SYDVKM.